This TCR beta chain was recorded in a study of T cells expressing NK-cell markers (TCRdb year 2020). Background for the entire study: Three sorted T-cell subsets (CD3+CD56+NKG2C+, CD3+CD56+NKG2C- and CD3+CD56-NKG2C+) from under 10 donors had their TCR beta-chain repertoires profiled. Most of the eight sequenced donors were HCMV-seropositive and one was HCMV-seronegative. The libraries were sequenced on Illumina HiSeq 2000/2500, MiSeq or NextSeq, producing 2 x 150 bp reads. Randomly selected healthy volunteers, three men and five women, were used as the eight sequenced donors. General findings and caveats noted by the study authors: Whether the expanded NKG2C-expressing T cell clones were specific for HCMV antigens remained unclear. Those dominant clonotypes were again the most abundant among CD3+CD56-NKG2C+ cells in a few donors, at about 25-60.1%. In 5 to 7 donors, the dominant CD3+CD56+NKG2C+ clonotypes were found to rank among the top 10 CD8+ clonotypes and to make up roughly 1.0-7.5% of CD8+ T cells.

HCMV serostatus was determined by detecting HCMV-specific IgG in serum with a commercial ELISA kit. Peripheral blood mononuclear cells were isolated from blood by Ficoll density gradient centrifugation. Based on the germline V gene (reference sequence), the CDR1 and CDR2 sequences are MNHEY and SMNVEV. The CDR3 numbers 16 residues from cysteine through phenylalanine. No DNA is recorded. With regard to this clonotype: Its antigen is still unknown.

Sequencer: Illumina HiSeq 2000. TCR beta cDNA libraries were made by 5'RACE template switching that added a universal primer site and unique molecular identifiers. Priming for cDNA synthesis came from the TCR beta constant segment, and two successive PCR amplification steps followed. In the authors' own workflow: MIGEC was used to demultiplex reads and group the reads by UMI, and MiTCR was used to assemble and quantify clonotypes. To exclude erroneous sequences, only TCR cDNA sequences supported by at least two reads were retained. Downstream repertoire analysis used the tcR package, and clonotypes were matched across fractions by CDR3 nucleotide sequence plus V segment. VDJmatch was used to annotate antigen specificity against VDJdb, with one amino acid substitution in CDR3 permitted. TCRdb reprocessed the reads, and each CDR3 protein sequence is entered once, without DNA. It is TCRdb's table, rather than the study itself, that gives the V and J calls and clone size. The data table for this sample lists 350,000 to 400,000 distinct CDR3 sequences. The ten largest account for around 11% of the sample.

The sample taken for sequencing was blood T cells: a sorted CD56 or NKG2C T cell subset, CD4+ or CD8+ T cells, or bulk PBMC T cells (not recorded which). The receptor comes from a woman aged 50 to 60 in good health. Donor details come from another sample of the same person, matched by shared clones. The chain is assembled from TRBV27 and TRBJ2-3. The CDR3 loop reads CASRKEIARGTDTQYF.